Sequencing of this T cell receptor (beta chain) was carried out in a study of tumor and adjacent non-tumor tissue in lung cancer. A word on this clonotype: Its antigen is unknown. A read error may account for a junction end that differs from germline.

Study conclusions and caveats: Tumor tissue had significantly higher TCR diversity than normal lung. Tumor TCR diversity, when higher, was linked to shorter survival.

The CDR3 is 12 amino acids. Per germline, CDR1 MNHNS and CDR2 SASEGT. A modified ARM-PCR protocol with three rounds of nested PCR amplified TCRbeta. MiXCR, run by TCRdb on the multiplex PCR reads, gives a single entry per CDR3 protein. This table holds 98,000 or so distinct CDR3 sequences, 80% found once. The template was RNA from unsorted bulk tissue. This non-tumor lung sample came from over 3 cm beyond the tumor edge. The rearrangement links TRBV6-1 to TRBJ2-3; D is uncertain. This receptor was identified in a man in his sixties with small cell lung cancer. The sample consisted of distant non-tumor lung tissue. The DNA of the CDR3 is TGTGCCAGCAGCTTCACTCCAGATACGCACCATTTT. This encodes CASSFTPDTHHF.